This T cell receptor beta chain stems from a study of OX40 agonist ivuxolimab in advanced cancers. The data were produced by immunoSEQ multiplex PCR, yet TCRdb's version contains in-frame clones alone and is incomplete. The sample holds approximately 74,000 clones; over 75% are singletons and the top ten take under 7%. Germline assignment: CDR1 MNHEY and CDR2 SMNVEV (reference sequence). The V gene end was trimmed by 5 bases and the J gene end by 2 bases; junction bases not matched to a gene: 5. This CDR3 comprises 16 residues. The table lists this clone with a few counts. This clonotype was sampled from an adult with an advanced solid tumor such as melanoma, head and neck, liver or kidney cancer. The sample was CD4+ or CD8+ T cells sorted from blood, taken in a trial of the OX40 agonist ivuxolimab. The chain combines TRBV27 with TRBJ2-3; 12 bases agree with TRBD2. The CDR3 DNA follows: TGTGCCAGCAGTACCCCTAGCGGGGGGGCCACAGATACGCAGTATTTT. Protein sequence: CASSTPSGGATDTQYF.